A single sample is the source of the 14 T cell receptor beta chains below, sequenced in a study of blood T cell repertoires in COVID-19. Assay used: immunoSEQ multiplex PCR; TCRdb lists only in-frame clones, some missing. This repertoire shows about 220,000 clones, over 70% found once; its top ten account for 5.5% to 8.5%. The specimen sequenced was peripheral blood. These receptors all come from a woman in her 70s with acute or convalescent COVID-19.

In its sample, this clone was seen a few times. The V and J genes are TRBV18 and TRBJ1-2; the match to TRBD1 covers 7 bases. The CDR3 length is 14 residues. Unmatched junction bases numbered 5, after V lost 3 bases and J lost 4 bases. The V gene's germline CDR1 is KGHSH and CDR2 LQKENI. CDR3 sequence reads: CASSPDRDLYGYTF. In nucleotides, the CDR3 is TGTGCCAGCTCACCCGACAGGGACCTCTATGGCTACACCTTC.

The chain couples TRBV7-2 to TRBJ2-2; 10 positions agree with TRBD1. Germline CDR1 is SGHTA and CDR2 is FQGNSA. This CDR3 spans 16 amino acids. J lost 5 bases, V lost 4 bases, and 7 bases had no gene match. CDR3 sequence (DNA): TGTGCCAGCAGCTCGACCGGGACAGGGGTTACCGGGGAGCTGTTTTTT. This sequence encodes CASSSTGTGVTGELFF.

J is TRBJ1-2 and V is TRBV6-2 or TRBV6-3; weak D call: TRBD1 (5 bases). The CDR3 is made up of 13 amino acids. V was clipped by 5 bases and J by 5 bases, with 12 bases between them. CDR1 MNHEY and CDR2 SVGEGT come from the germline V gene. CDR3 bases: TGTGCCAGCAGTCCCACTACAGGATATGGCTACACCTTC. Protein: CASSPTTGYGYTF.

This rearrangement joins TRBV3-1 (or the pseudogene TRBV3-2) to TRBJ2-2, with D possibly TRBD1 on 6 matching bases. The CDR3 is made up of 14 amino acids. V lost 4 bases and J 4 bases, leaving 10 bases between the germline ends. Germline V gene data show CDR1 as LGHDT and CDR2 as YNNKEL (reference sequence). CDR3 loop: CASSPGDRTGELFF. The CDR3 bases are TGTGCCAGCAGCCCAGGGGACCGCACCGGGGAGCTGTTTTTT.

The chain recombines TRBV9 with TRBJ2-7; perhaps TRBD2 as D (6 bases). Trimming removed 0 bases from V and 4 bases from J, with 14 bases in between. There are 15 residues in the CDR3. CDR1 SGDLS and CDR2 YYNGEE come from the germline V gene. The CDR3 protein is CASSVAQSSEYEQYF. CDR3 coding DNA: TGTGCCAGCAGCGTAGCTCAGTCTAGCGAGTACGAGCAGTACTTC.

The rearrangement joins TRBV7-2 to TRBJ1-2; D not certain. The CDR3 runs 14 residues. The V end lost 4 bases, the J end lost 6 bases, and 15 bases lay between the germline ends. CDR1 and CDR2 (germline): SGHTA, FQGNSA. The chain's CDR3 is CASSSGIGVDGYTF. CDR3 coding DNA: TGTGCCAGCAGCTCGGGCATCGGGGTGGATGGCTACACCTTC.

The chain carries TRBV23-1 and TRBJ2-2, with 7 bases matching TRBD1. TRBV23-1 is reported as an ORF; its role is uncertain. With 0 bases clipped from V and 5 bases from J, the junction kept 6 bases outside the gene matches. CDR3 size: 16 residues. CDR3 loop: CASSQSYPGGTGELFF. CDR3 in DNA: TGCGCCAGCAGTCAATCTTATCCAGGGGGAACCGGGGAGCTGTTTTTT.

This clone is a singleton in its sample. This chain uses TRBV9 with TRBJ2-2, with D possibly TRBD1 on 6 matching bases. CDR1 SGDLS and CDR2 YYNGEE come from the germline V gene. V lost 2 bases and J 4 bases, leaving 12 bases between the germline ends. This CDR3 comprises 15 residues. The CDR3 reads CASSVGTIPTGELFF. CDR3 coding DNA: TGTGCCAGCAGCGTGGGGACAATCCCCACCGGGGAGCTGTTTTTT.

V gene TRBV30 combines with J gene TRBJ1-2, with 11 bases identical to TRBD1. V trimming: 4 bases; J trimming: 8 bases; junction bases outside the gene matches: 12. Germline CDR1 GTSNPN, CDR2 SVGIG (reference sequence). This CDR3 has 15 residues. The CDR3 region is CAWTPGTGGGVGYTF. For the CDR3, the DNA is TGTGCCTGGACCCCCGGGACAGGGGGAGGCGTGGGCTACACCTTC.

The genes are TRBV5-6 and TRBJ1-2; D call uncertain. Germline V gives CDR1 SGHDT, CDR2 YYEEEE. CDR3 length equals 13 residues. V was cut by 3 bases and J by 8 bases, with 14 bases left in between. The CDR3 DNA is TGTGCCAGCAGCTCGCCCTCTGAGGAAGGCTACACCTTC. Its translation is CASSSPSEEGYTF.

This clone was detected only a few times. The J gene is TRBJ1-1, the V gene TRBV19; possibly TRBD1 for D (6 bases). Trimming left V 3 bases short and J 1 base short, with 12 bases between. The CDR3 covers 15 residues. Germline values: CDR1 LNHDA, CDR2 SQIVND (reference sequence). The CDR3 DNA reads as TGTGCCAGTAGTATCTCAGGGGCGCAGAACACTGAAGCTTTCTTT. Encoded protein: CASSISGAQNTEAFF. Filled out from reference TRBV19 and TRBJ1-1, the complete variable domain reads DGGITQSPKYLFRKEGQNVTLSCEQNLNHDAMYWYRQDPGQGLRLIYYSQIVNDFQKGDIAEGYSVSREKKESFPLTVTSAQKNPTAFYLCASSISGAQNTEAFFGQGTRLTVV.

The V call is TRBV19, the J call TRBJ2-5; unclear D gene. Per germline, CDR1 LNHDA and CDR2 SQIVND (reference sequence). The CDR3 has 23 amino acids. V was pared by 3 bases and J by 5 bases, with 40 bases between. This CDR3 reads CASSIVTDGWRIAPRPPQETQYF. The DNA for the CDR3 is TGTGCCAGTAGTATCGTCACCGATGGGTGGCGGATAGCCCCACGGCCCCCGCAGGAGACCCAGTACTTC.

The rearrangement uses TRBV19 and TRBJ1-3; D gene ambiguous. Per germline, CDR1 LNHDA and CDR2 SQIVND (reference sequence). This CDR3 region has 15 residues. With 1 base removed from V and 0 bases from J, the gap between germline ends came to 7 bases. CDR3 DNA sequence: TGTGCCAGTAGTATAGTACGGAGCTCTGGAAACACCATATATTTT. It translates to CASSIVRSSGNTIYF.

The chain has TRBV27 and TRBJ1-6; tentative D call: TRBD1 (6 bases). There are 15 residues in the CDR3. The V gene lost 5 bases and the J gene lost 4 bases, with 12 bases spanning the gap. Germline V CDR1 and CDR2: MNHEY, SMNVEV (reference sequence). In DNA, the CDR3 is TGTGCCAGCAGTGGCTCCGGGACATATAATTCACCCCTCCACTTT. It encodes CASSGSGTYNSPLHF.